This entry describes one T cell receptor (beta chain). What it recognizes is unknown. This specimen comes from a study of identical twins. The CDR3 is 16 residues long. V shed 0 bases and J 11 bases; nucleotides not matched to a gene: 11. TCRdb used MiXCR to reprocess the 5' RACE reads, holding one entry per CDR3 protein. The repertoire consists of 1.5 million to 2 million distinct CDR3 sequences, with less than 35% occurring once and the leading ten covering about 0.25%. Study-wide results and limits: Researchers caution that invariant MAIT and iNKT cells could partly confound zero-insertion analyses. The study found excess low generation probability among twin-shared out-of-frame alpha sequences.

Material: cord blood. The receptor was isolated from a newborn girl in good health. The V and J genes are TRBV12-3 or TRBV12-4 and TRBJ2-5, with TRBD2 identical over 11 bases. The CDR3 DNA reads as TGTGCCAGCAGTTTAGCGCTGATAGCGGGGGGGTTGGGGCAGTACTTC. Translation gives CASSLALIAGGLGQYF.